These T cell receptor beta chains were read from a single sample in a study of control samples from healthy donors and cancer patients. Sequencing was performed with immunoSEQ multiplex PCR; in TCRdb, only in-frame clones are kept and a portion is missing. Counted here are almost 95,000 clones, 90% occurring once; the ten biggest clones make up over 3%. Sequencing was performed on blood. Every receptor here comes from a woman under 30 in good health. CDR3s include the opening cysteine and the closing phenylalanine or tryptophan. A clone size is listed for some rows: how often the clone was seen (once, few, many), or a class if it is expanded.

abundance: -; v_gene: TRBV6-2/TRBV6-3; CDR3aa: CASSDATGDYHGYTF
abundance: -; v_gene: TRBV2; CDR3aa: CASSPTTNTGELFF
abundance: -; v_gene: TRBV7-6; CDR3aa: CASSRATGATDTQYF
abundance: few; v_gene: TRBV5-1; CDR3aa: CASSLVRLAGGPKTQYF
abundance: -; v_gene: TRBV5-1; CDR3aa: CASSSEGAFFDEQFF
abundance: -; v_gene: TRBV5-6; CDR3aa: CASSLGFGGLYQETQYF
abundance: -; v_gene: TRBV6-2/TRBV6-3; CDR3aa: CASSYWDRDPNEKLFF
abundance: -; v_gene: TRBV2; CDR3aa: CASSELGREQYF
abundance: -; v_gene: TRBV7-9; CDR3aa: CASTPDVAGYEQYF
abundance: -; v_gene: TRBV7-3; CDR3aa: CASSSHWALGPFPVLVTEAFF
abundance: -; v_gene: TRBV6-1; CDR3aa: CASSEVRLPYTGELFF
abundance: -; v_gene: TRBV7-9; CDR3aa: CASSSGTTQSIQYF
abundance: -; v_gene: TRBV28; CDR3aa: CASTPPPGTANPYEQYF
abundance: -; v_gene: TRBV19; CDR3aa: CASGPRQGGQPQHF
abundance: -; v_gene: TRBV5-3; CDR3aa: CARTTSTEAFF
abundance: -; v_gene: TRBV12-3/TRBV12-4; CDR3aa: CASSVVATEAFF
abundance: -; v_gene: TRBV2; CDR3aa: CASRTGMNSPLHF